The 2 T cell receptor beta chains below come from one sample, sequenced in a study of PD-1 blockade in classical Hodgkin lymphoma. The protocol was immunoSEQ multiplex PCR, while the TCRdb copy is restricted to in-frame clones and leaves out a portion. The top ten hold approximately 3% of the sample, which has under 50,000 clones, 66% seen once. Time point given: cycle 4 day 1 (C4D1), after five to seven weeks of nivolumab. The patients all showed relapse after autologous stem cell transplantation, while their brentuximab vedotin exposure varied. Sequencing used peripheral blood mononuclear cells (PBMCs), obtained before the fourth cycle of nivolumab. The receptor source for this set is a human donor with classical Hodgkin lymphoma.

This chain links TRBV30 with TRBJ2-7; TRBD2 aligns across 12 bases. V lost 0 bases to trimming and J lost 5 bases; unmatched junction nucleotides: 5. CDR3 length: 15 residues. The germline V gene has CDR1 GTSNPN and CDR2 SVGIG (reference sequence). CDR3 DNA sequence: TGTGCCTGGAGTGTGGCTAGCGGGGGGGTAAACGAGCAGTACTTC. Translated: CAWSVASGGVNEQYF.

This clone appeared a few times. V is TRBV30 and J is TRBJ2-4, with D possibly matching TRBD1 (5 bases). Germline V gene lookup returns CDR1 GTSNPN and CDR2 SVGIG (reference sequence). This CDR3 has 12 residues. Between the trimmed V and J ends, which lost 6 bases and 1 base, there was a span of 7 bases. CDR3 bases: TGTGCCTGCAGGGTTGCCAAAAACATTCAGTACTTC. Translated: CACRVAKNIQYF.